A single sample is the source of the 3 T cell receptor beta chains below, sequenced in a study of Graves' ophthalmopathy and Graves' hyperthyroidism. RNA transcripts yielded amplified TCR beta CDR3 regions. Scientists carried out first-round RT-PCR using HTBI primers and then a second-round multiplex PCR. TCRdb passed the multiplex PCR reads through MiXCR, listing each CDR3 protein once. The profile shows 170,000 or so distinct CDR3 sequences, over 35% of them singletons. Material: peripheral blood. The source of these receptors is a woman aged 40 to 50 with Graves' ophthalmopathy.

This clonotype has a count of ten or more. The V call is TRBV11-2, the J call TRBJ2-2, with D perhaps matching TRBD2 (6 bases). Trimming removed 5 bases from V and 2 bases from J, with 15 bases in between. Germline V gene lookup returns CDR1 SGHAT and CDR2 FQNNGV. The CDR3 is 16 residues long. The CDR3 nucleotides read TGTGCCAGCAGCCGCAGCACTAGCCGAAACACCGGGGAGCTGTTTTTT. This sequence encodes CASSRSTSRNTGELFF.

The V gene is TRBV29-1, the J gene TRBJ1-1, with unresolved D. Trimming took off 3 bases at V and 6 bases at J, with 14 bases between the two ends. The germline gives CDR1 SQVTM, CDR2 ANQGSEA. CDR3 size: 13 residues. CDR3 nucleotides: TGCAGCGTTGATGCTGGGAATTGGGCTGAAGCTTTCTTT. Translated: CSVDAGNWAEAFF.

This clonotype came up many times. The chain combines TRBV7-2 with TRBJ2-2; D is unresolved. The V end was cut by 5 bases, the J end by 1 base, with 11 bases between. This CDR3 contains 15 residues. CDR1 is SGHTA, CDR2 FQGNSA, per germline. The CDR3 spells CASSPRAVNTGELFF. CDR3 coding DNA: TGTGCCAGCAGCCCCCGGGCAGTGAACACCGGGGAGCTGTTTTTT.